The present entry profiles one TCR beta chain with its context. The CDR3 contains 17 residues. Per germline, CDR1 MGHRA and CDR2 YSYEKL. The data belong to a study of T cells expressing NK-cell markers. Study at large: Sequencing of TCR beta repertoires drew on sorted CD3+CD56+NKG2C+, CD3+CD56+NKG2C- and CD3+CD56-NKG2C+ T cells.

Reanalyzing the 5' RACE reads, TCRdb keeps one entry per CDR3 protein, without DNA. This table lists over 100,000 distinct CDR3 sequences. The sequence was obtained from a woman between 18 and 75 years old in good health. V is TRBV4-1 and J is TRBJ2-1. The sequencing input was blood T cells: a sorted CD56 or NKG2C T cell subset, CD4+ or CD8+ T cells, or bulk PBMC T cells (not recorded which). Here the CDR3 reads CASSLLAAGSSYNEQFF.